The TCR beta chain under discussion was sequenced for a study of vaccination effects on CD4 cells after COVID-19. Study details: Participants completed two doses of the BNT162b2 or mRNA-1273 vaccine. Broader study findings: Long after vaccination, the clones induced by infection and by vaccine shrank markedly in size.

V shed 4 bases and J 5 bases; nucleotides not matched to a gene: 3. The V gene's germline CDR1 is SGHNT and CDR2 YENEEA. The CDR3 length is 14 residues. The sample holds one count of this clone. The target antigen is unknown. Using immunoSEQ multiplex PCR, the repertoire was profiled, and TCRdb retains in-frame clones only, with some absent. The table lists around 70,000 clones, roughly three quarters of them singletons. Subsequent to 10 days of culture, CD4+ T cells were isolated. IL-2 medium supplanted half the medium on days 3 and 7. The chain employs TRBV11-3 and TRBJ2-2; 8 bases are a match to TRBD1. This TCR was recovered from a human donor who received a COVID-19 vaccine. The sample consisted of CD4+ T cells from PBMCs cultured without peptide, taken before COVID-19 vaccination. The CDR3 nucleotides are TGTGCCAGCAGCTCCCGGACAGGGACCGGGGAGCTGTTTTTT. Translating gives CASSSRTGTGELFF.